Each of the 27 T cell receptor beta chains below was sequenced from the same sample in a study of blood T cell repertoires in COVID-19. Assay: immunoSEQ multiplex PCR; the TCRdb copy retains only in-frame clones and omits some. The table has around 60,000 clones, around four fifths seen once; the top ten hold 5% to 6%. Sequencing was carried out using peripheral blood. These receptors came from a man between 65 and 85 years old with acute or convalescent COVID-19.

The rearrangement joins TRBV3-1 (or the pseudogene TRBV3-2) to TRBJ1-3; D gene uncertain. CDR3 length equals 15 residues. The V and J ends lost 0 bases and 0 bases respectively, with 6 bases between them. Germline V CDR1 and CDR2: LGHDT, YNNKEL (reference sequence). The CDR3 spells CASSQDRVSGNTIYF. In DNA, the CDR3 is TGTGCCAGCAGCCAAGATCGAGTCTCTGGAAACACCATATATTTT.

This clone was observed a single time. This rearrangement joins TRBV5-1 to TRBJ2-2; 11 bases fit TRBD2. The ends lost 0 bases at V and 6 bases at J; junction bases unmatched: 4. The V gene's germline CDR1 is SGHRS and CDR2 YFSETQ. The CDR3 contains 16 residues. The CDR3 region is CASSLVTSGGSGELFF. In nucleotides, the CDR3 is TGCGCCAGCAGCTTGGTCACTAGCGGGGGTTCCGGGGAGCTGTTTTTT.

The chain joins TRBV5-1 to TRBJ2-7; D is possibly TRBD2 (5 bases). This CDR3 is 13 amino acids long. Germline V lookup: CDR1 SGHRS, CDR2 YFSETQ. V was pared by 7 bases and J by 0 bases, with 11 bases between. The CDR3 DNA sequence: TGCGCCAGCGGACCCGGGAACTCCTACGAGCAGTACTTC. As protein: CASGPGNSYEQYF.

The chain links TRBV6-6 to TRBJ2-3; D is ambiguous. The germline CDR1 and CDR2 sequences are MNHNY and SVGAGI (reference sequence). V lost 7 bases and J 2 bases, leaving 7 bases between the germline ends. This CDR3 is built from 12 residues. The CDR3 bases are TGTGCCAGCACCTACGACACAGATACGCAGTATTTT. Encoded protein: CASTYDTDTQYF.

There are a few counts of this clone. This chain joins TRBV6-1 and TRBJ1-1; TRBD1 agrees at 7 bases. V was pared by 5 bases and J by 4 bases, with 4 bases of the junction left unmatched. The CDR3 extends over 13 amino acids. The germline gives CDR1 MNHNS, CDR2 SASEGT. CDR3 protein: CASSSRQGTEAFF. The CDR3 DNA is TGTGCCAGCAGTTCCCGACAGGGCACTGAAGCTTTCTTT.

The V call is TRBV10-2, the J call TRBJ2-5; the match to TRBD2 covers 12 bases. Germline lookup yields CDR1 WSHSY and CDR2 SAAADI. The CDR3 runs to 15 residues. Trimming cost V 3 bases and J 3 bases; bases outside gene matches: 2. In DNA, the CDR3 is TGCGCCAGCAGTGACACTAGCGGGGGGAAAGAGACCCAGTACTTC. Its translation is CASSDTSGGKETQYF.

V is TRBV20-1 and J is TRBJ2-7, with D possibly TRBD1 on 6 matching bases. Germline V gene data show CDR1 as DFQATT and CDR2 as SNEGSKA (reference sequence). The CDR3 extends over 11 amino acids. Trimming removed 7 bases from V and 2 bases from J, with 9 bases in between. CDR3: CSVYRAYEQYF. The CDR3 region has the DNA TGCAGTGTGTACAGGGCCTACGAGCAGTACTTC.

V usage is TRBV12-5 and J usage is TRBJ1-2; a weak D match, TRBD1 (5 bases). The germline gives CDR1 LGHNT, CDR2 FRNRAP. Trimming shortened V by 2 bases and J by 8 bases, and 15 bases separated the two germline ends. The CDR3 sequence is 14 residues long. CDR3 bases: TGTGCTAGTGGTTTGAAATGGGGGAGGAAGGGCTACACCTTC. Encoded protein: CASGLKWGRKGYTF.

This rearrangement joins TRBV27 to TRBJ2-6; TRBD1 aligns across 7 bases. The ends lost 4 bases at V and 0 bases at J; junction bases unmatched: 12. The CDR3 extends over 19 amino acids. The germline V gene encodes CDR1 MNHEY and CDR2 SMNVEV (reference sequence). This chain's CDR3 is CASSSRQGSPPSGANVLTF. The CDR3 DNA sequence: TGTGCCAGCAGTTCCCGACAGGGTTCCCCCCCCTCTGGGGCCAACGTCCTGACTTTC.

J is TRBJ1-2 and V is TRBV24-1, with D possibly being TRBD1 (5 bases). This CDR3 region has 12 residues. Germline-derived CDR1 and CDR2 are KGHDR and SFDVKD. V was trimmed by 5 bases and J by 5 bases, leaving 8 bases between them. CDR3 nucleotides: TGTGCCACCAGTGTTCAGGGATATGGCTACACCTTC. Its translation: CATSVQGYGYTF.

The CDR3 DNA follows: TGTGCCAGCAGCCCACCGGGGGGGCGGGACACCGGGGAGCTGTTTTTT. Translating gives CASSPPGGRDTGELFF. The chain uses TRBV7-3 and TRBJ2-2; 8 nucleotides match TRBD2. Germline-derived CDR1 and CDR2 are SGHTA and FQGTGA. J gave up 3 bases and V 5 bases, and 8 bases lay outside the gene matches. This CDR3 region has 16 residues.

This chain's CDR3 is CASSRDRGAEGSPLHF. The CDR3 DNA reads TGTGCCAGTAGTAGGGACAGGGGCGCTGAGGGTTCACCCCTCCACTTT. The gene calls are TRBV19 and TRBJ1-6; 10 nucleotides align to TRBD1. CDR1 is LNHDA and CDR2 is SQIVND in the germline V gene (reference sequence). The CDR3 covers 16 residues. V lost 4 bases, J lost 9 bases, and 9 bases stayed unmatched. Filled out from reference TRBV19 and TRBJ1-6, the complete variable domain reads DGGITQSPKYLFRKEGQNVTLSCEQNLNHDAMYWYRQDPGQGLRLIYYSQIVNDFQKGDIAEGYSVSREKKESFPLTVTSAQKNPTAFYLCASSRDRGAEGSPLHFGNGTRLTVT.

The chain uses TRBV5-1 and TRBJ2-2; 7 nucleotides match TRBD2. The V and J ends lost 1 base and 2 bases, in that order; junction bases with no gene match: 11. The CDR3 loop spans 18 amino acids. CDR1 is SGHRS and CDR2 is YFSETQ in the germline V gene. The chain's CDR3 is CASSLIPRSGVNTGELFF. The CDR3 DNA reads TGCGCCAGCAGCTTGATTCCAAGAAGCGGGGTAAACACCGGGGAGCTGTTTTTT.

The chain combines TRBV3-1 (or the pseudogene TRBV3-2) with TRBJ2-7; D is possibly TRBD2 (5 bases). The CDR3 is 13 residues long. V dropped 3 bases and J dropped 0 bases, with 6 bases sitting between them. Germline V gene sequence: CDR1 LGHDT, CDR2 YNNKEL (reference sequence). The CDR3 nucleotides are TGTGCCAGCAGCCATGGGAGCTCCTACGAGCAGTACTTC. Its protein is CASSHGSSYEQYF.

This chain uses TRBV10-2 with TRBJ2-3; D is ambiguous. Trimming took off 4 bases at V and 4 bases at J, with 6 bases between the two ends. Germline V gives CDR1 WSHSY, CDR2 SAAADI. This CDR3 region has 12 residues. CDR3 region: CASSGLSDTQYF. In nucleotides, the CDR3 is TGCGCCAGCAGTGGGCTGTCAGATACGCAGTATTTT.

The rearrangement links TRBV3-1 (or the pseudogene TRBV3-2) to TRBJ2-1; D remains ambiguous. The V end was cut by 2 bases, the J end by 4 bases, with 12 bases between. The CDR3 has 15 residues. Germline lookup yields CDR1 LGHDT and CDR2 YNNKEL (reference sequence). The CDR3 loop reads CASSQYNRLYNEQFF. CDR3 in DNA: TGTGCCAGCAGCCAATATAATAGACTGTACAATGAGCAGTTCTTC.

This chain links TRBV6-2 or TRBV6-3 with TRBJ2-5; 8 bases match TRBD2. The J segment lost 7 bases and the V segment lost 6 bases, leaving 13 bases of the junction unmatched. Germline lookup yields CDR1 MNHEY and CDR2 SVGEGT. The CDR3 is 15 residues long. The CDR3 coding sequence is TGTGCCAGCAGCCCCGGGGGGGCCCCGGGCGGGACCCAGTACTTC. Translating it yields CASSPGGAPGGTQYF.

This rearrangement joins TRBV6-4 to TRBJ2-2; TRBD1 agrees at 7 bases. The germline V gene encodes CDR1 MRHNA and CDR2 SNTAGT. CDR3 length: 15 residues. V lost 4 bases to trimming and J lost 0 bases; unmatched junction nucleotides: 2. The CDR3 spells CASSVQGTNTGELFF. DNA of the CDR3: TGTGCCAGCAGTGTACAGGGGACGAACACCGGGGAGCTGTTTTTT.

This chain uses TRBV28 with TRBJ2-3; a possible D gene is TRBD1 (8 bases). Trimming cost V 5 bases and J 1 base, with 16 bases left between them. Per germline, CDR1 MDHEN and CDR2 SYDVKM. The CDR3 extends over 16 amino acids. DNA of the CDR3: TGTGCCAGCAGTCCCCGGACAGGGAGGGGCACAGATACGCAGTATTTT. Its translation is CASSPRTGRGTDTQYF. Supplemented by reference TRBV28 and TRBJ2-3, the full variable domain reads DVKVTQSSRYLVKRTGEKVFLECVQDMDHENMFWYRQDPGLGLRLIYFSYDVKMKEKGDIPEGYSVSREKKERFSLILESASTNQTSMYLCASSPRTGRGTDTQYFGPGTRLTVL.

V is TRBV6-6 and J is TRBJ2-7; D is perhaps TRBD1 (5 bases). The CDR3 runs to 14 residues. Germline CDR1 and CDR2: MNHNY and SVGAGI (reference sequence). Trimming pared 8 bases from V and 2 bases from J, leaving 16 bases between. The CDR3 DNA reads TGTGCCAGCGGCAACAGGCTCCCAGCCTACGAGCAGTACTTC. Translated, it gives CASGNRLPAYEQYF.

V and J are TRBV20-1 and TRBJ1-4; possibly TRBD1 for D (6 bases). In germline, CDR1 is DFQATT, CDR2 SNEGSKA (reference sequence). V lost 6 bases, J lost 12 bases, and 14 bases lay in between. The CDR3 is 11 amino acids. CDR3 nucleotides: TGCAGTGCCCGGACAGAGGTTGAACTGTTTTTT. Encoded protein: CSARTEVELFF.

The V and J genes are TRBV5-1 and TRBJ2-1, with 7 nucleotides matching TRBD2. Losses at the gene ends were 1 base for V and 8 bases for J; bases not matched to a gene: 3. Germline-derived CDR1 and CDR2 are SGHRS and YFSETQ. The CDR3 length is 13 residues. The CDR3 nucleotides are TGCGCCAGCAGCTTGTTTCTAGCGGATGAGCAGTTCTTC. Encoded protein: CASSLFLADEQFF.

This chain connects TRBV18 to TRBJ2-3; no reliable D call. CDR1 is KGHSH, CDR2 LQKENI, per germline. The CDR3 sequence is 13 residues long. Trimming stripped 5 bases from V and 1 base from J, with 7 bases between. CDR3 amino acids: CASSAAGTDTQYF. The CDR3 bases are TGTGCCAGCTCAGCCGCAGGCACAGATACGCAGTATTTT.

As DNA, the CDR3 is TGCGCCAGCAGCTTTCTAGCGGGGACCTACAATGAGCAGTTCTTC. Protein: CASSFLAGTYNEQFF. J is TRBJ2-1 and V is TRBV5-1; TRBD2 aligns across 9 bases. Germline loops: CDR1 SGHRS, CDR2 YFSETQ. CDR3 length: 15 residues. V gave up 2 bases and J gave up 2 bases; unmatched junction bases: 2.

This chain uses TRBV9 with TRBJ1-2, with 8 nucleotides matching TRBD1. J gave up 8 bases and V 0 bases, and 12 bases lay outside the gene matches. Looked up from germline, CDR1 is SGDLS and CDR2 is YYNGEE. This CDR3 is 16 amino acids long. This chain's CDR3 is CASSVDPHQDREGYTF. In nucleotides, the CDR3 is TGTGCCAGCAGCGTAGATCCCCACCAGGACAGGGAGGGCTACACCTTC. Based on the CDR3 plus reference TRBV9 and TRBJ1-2, the full variable domain is DSGVTQTPKHLITATGQRVTLRCSPRSGDLSVYWYQQSLDQGLQFLIQYYNGEERAKGNILERFSAQQFPDLHSELNLSSLELGDSALYFCASSVDPHQDREGYTFGSGTRLTVV.

J is TRBJ1-2 and V is TRBV3-1 (or the pseudogene TRBV3-2); tentative D call: TRBD1 (5 bases). In germline, CDR1 is LGHDT, CDR2 YNNKEL (reference sequence). This CDR3 comprises 15 residues. V dropped 2 bases and J dropped 3 bases, with 13 bases sitting between them. The DNA for the CDR3 is TGTGCCAGCAGCCAATTTGTGGCAGGGTACTATGGCTACACCTTC. It encodes CASSQFVAGYYGYTF.

This chain uses TRBV5-1 with TRBJ1-2; 9 bases map to TRBD1. J gave up 6 bases and V 7 bases, and 16 bases lay outside the gene matches. This CDR3 is 16 amino acids long. Germline CDR1 and CDR2: SGHRS and YFSETQ. CDR3 in amino acids: CASVLGPGQGSNGYTF. In nucleotides, the CDR3 is TGCGCCAGCGTCCTGGGCCCGGGACAGGGTTCTAATGGCTACACCTTC. Based on the CDR3 plus reference TRBV5-1 and TRBJ1-2, the full variable domain is KAGVTQTPRYLIKTRGQQVTLSCSPISGHRSVSWYQQTPGQGLQFLFEYFSETQRNKGNFPGRFSGRQFSNSRSEMNVSTLELGDSALYLCASVLGPGQGSNGYTFGSGTRLTVV.